The clone carrying this T cell receptor (beta chain) appeared a single time. Its antigen is not known. This sample is drawn from a study of cytomegalovirus exposure and HLA in healthy donors. General study results and limits: The study assumed roughly uniform donor sequencing depth for presence/absence analyses. Earlier analysis looked at TCR beta V segments, and most were productive about 90% or about 30% of the time.

PCR was performed using 60 Vbeta and 13 Jbeta primers. Libraries were prepared by immunoSEQ multiplex PCR; TCRdb keeps only in-frame clonotypes and omits some of them. This table has approximately 120,000 clones, around 73% appearing once. The CDR3 is made up of 12 amino acids. Germline V gene data show CDR1 as SGHAT and CDR2 as FQNNGV. Trimming stripped 5 bases from V and 6 bases from J, with 8 bases between. This chain uses TRBV11-2 with TRBJ2-1; no firm D call. The receptor comes from a man aged 35 to 55 in good health and CMV-seronegative. The material sequenced was PBMCs. The CDR3 coding sequence is TGTGCCAGCAGCCCAGGCCGCAATGAGCAGTTCTTC. The encoded protein is CASSPGRNEQFF. The full variable domain, with the rest looked up from reference TRBV11-2 and TRBJ2-1, is EAGVAQSPRYKIIEKRQSVAFWCNPISGHATLYWYQQILGQGPKLLIQFQNNGVVDDSQLPKDRFSAERLKGVDSTLKIQPAKLEDSAVYLCASSPGRNEQFFGPGTRLTVL.